This T cell receptor beta chain was obtained from a study of cytotoxic CD8 clonotypes in ibrutinib-treated CLL. Overall study context: Response sampling occurred after a median 12 months of treatment (range 6 to 36).

Data came from immunoSEQ multiplex PCR; TCRdb stores just in-frame clones and leaves some out. This sample has tens of thousands of clones, with 45% to 60% found just once. Trimming left V 7 bases short and J 7 bases short, with 28 bases between. Germline lookup yields CDR1 LNHDA and CDR2 SQIVND (reference sequence). The length of the CDR3 is 17 residues. This clone has a count of ten or more. The chain is built from TRBV19 and TRBJ1-1; maybe TRBD1 (5 bases). The sequences come from PBMCs, collected after 12 months of ibrutinib treatment. This clonotype originated in a human donor with chronic lymphocytic leukemia. The CDR3 DNA reads as TGTGCCAGTATTACGACCCACGGGACTACTTGGACGGGTGAAGCTTTCTTT. Residues: CASITTHGTTWTGEAFF.